The next 27 T cell receptor beta chains were all read from a single sample in a study of control samples from healthy donors and cancer patients (dated by TCRdb to 2018 to 2020). Library preparation employed the immunoSEQ multiplex PCR assay. TCRdb carries this immuneACCESS record with in-frame sequences only. Its versions omit some clonotypes, under half of them owing to an unresolved V gene in the studies checked, with the rest unexplained. The sample data list over 150,000 clones, and 91% of these were observed just once. The ten largest clones take up 2% to 2.5% of the sample. Sequenced sample: blood. These receptors came from a woman in her thirties or forties in good health.

The chain carries TRBV2 and TRBJ1-1; D uncertain. Germline V gives CDR1 SNHLY, CDR2 FYNNEI. The CDR3 sequence is 14 residues long. The V end was cut by 8 bases, the J end by 0 bases, with 13 bases between. The CDR3 nucleotides read TGTGCCAGCCCTCCCGGGGTCCTGAACACTGAAGCTTTCTTT. Translation gives CASPPGVLNTEAFF.

CDR3 in amino acids: CASSPRLSGTSAYEQYF. The CDR3 region has the DNA TGTGCCAGCAGCCCCCGACTCTCCGGGACTAGCGCATACGAGCAGTACTTC. The chain couples TRBV3-1 (or the pseudogene TRBV3-2) to TRBJ2-7; 10 bases are shared with TRBD2. The CDR3 is made up of 17 amino acids. Losses at the gene ends were 4 bases for V and 4 bases for J; bases not matched to a gene: 13. Germline loops: CDR1 LGHDT, CDR2 YNNKEL (reference sequence).

The chain recombines TRBV6-2 or TRBV6-3 with TRBJ2-3; TRBD2 aligns across 15 bases. Germline loops: CDR1 MNHEY, CDR2 SVGEGT. V lost 1 base and J lost 6; bases outside the gene matches: 2. The CDR3 contains 16 residues. CDR3: CASSYWTSGGADTQYF. Here the CDR3 DNA reads TGTGCCAGCAGTTACTGGACTAGCGGGGGGGCGGATACGCAGTATTTT.

The chain links TRBV16 to TRBJ1-6, with D tentatively TRBD1 (5 bases). Germline V gene data show CDR1 as KGHSY and CDR2 as FQNENV. CDR3 length equals 15 residues. Deletions cut 4 bases from V and 9 bases from J, with 16 bases between. The CDR3 loop reads CASSPHGGDSSPLHF. In DNA form, the CDR3 reads TGTGCCAGCAGCCCCCACGGGGGGGATAGTTCACCCCTCCACTTT.

V usage is TRBV5-1 and J usage is TRBJ1-1, with D hard to call. Trimming took 7 bases from V and 4 from J, leaving 8 bases between them. Per the germline V gene, CDR1 is SGHRS and CDR2 is YFSETQ. The CDR3 totals 11 residues. CDR3 sequence reads: CASSGSTEAFF. CDR3 nucleotides: TGCGCCAGCTCCGGGAGCACTGAAGCTTTCTTT.

The chain links TRBV10-3 to TRBJ1-4; the D is unclear. Germline CDR1 is ENHRY and CDR2 is SYGVKD. This CDR3 region has 13 residues. V was pared by 4 bases and J by 5 bases, with 8 bases between. This chain's CDR3 is CAISASENEKLFF. The CDR3 DNA sequence: TGTGCCATCAGTGCGTCAGAGAATGAAAAACTGTTTTTT.

The chain uses TRBV18 and TRBJ1-2, with D maybe TRBD1 (5 bases). With 0 bases removed from V and 4 bases from J, the gap between germline ends came to 12 bases. The CDR3 sequence is 15 residues long. Per the germline V gene, CDR1 is KGHSH and CDR2 is LQKENI. CDR3 nucleotides: TGTGCCAGCTCACCACCGAAGGGGCCCCGCTATGGCTACACCTTC. Amino acid sequence: CASSPPKGPRYGYTF.

The chain couples TRBV7-8 to TRBJ1-2; D uncertain. The germline gives CDR1 SGHVS, CDR2 FQNEAQ. The CDR3 spans 14 residues. V was shortened by 5 bases and J by 1 base, with 11 bases between the two germline ends. The CDR3 protein is CASSRGGVNYGYTF. DNA for the CDR3: TGTGCCAGCAGCCGTGGCGGGGTTAACTATGGCTACACCTTC. The whole variable domain, remainder taken from reference TRBV7-8 and TRBJ1-2, is GAGVSQSPRYKVAKRGQDVALRCDPISGHVSLFWYQQALGQGPEFLTYFQNEAQLDKSGLPSDRFFAERPEGSVSTLKIQRTQQEDSAVYLCASSRGGVNYGYTFGSGTRLTVV.

V is TRBV28 and J is TRBJ2-3, with 12 bases lining up with TRBD2. J was trimmed by 2 bases and V by 5 bases; bases with no gene match: 5. The CDR3 has 16 residues. Looked up from germline, CDR1 is MDHEN and CDR2 is SYDVKM. The CDR3 here is CASSESSGGATDTQYF. CDR3 DNA sequence: TGTGCCAGCAGTGAATCTAGCGGGGGGGCCACAGATACGCAGTATTTT. The whole variable domain, remainder taken from reference TRBV28 and TRBJ2-3, is DVKVTQSSRYLVKRTGEKVFLECVQDMDHENMFWYRQDPGLGLRLIYFSYDVKMKEKGDIPEGYSVSREKKERFSLILESASTNQTSMYLCASSESSGGATDTQYFGPGTRLTVL.

This chain links TRBV2 with TRBJ1-2; tentatively, D is TRBD1 (5 bases). The CDR3 covers 13 residues. The V gene's germline CDR1 is SNHLY and CDR2 FYNNEI. Between the trimmed V and J ends, which lost 4 bases and 1 base, there was a span of 7 bases. CDR3 region: CASSATDNYGYTF. The CDR3 DNA sequence: TGTGCCAGCAGTGCGACAGATAACTATGGCTACACCTTC.

The chain carries TRBV9 and TRBJ2-1; D perhaps matches TRBD2 (6 bases). Germline CDR1 reads SGDLS; CDR2 reads YYNGEE. Trimming removed 4 bases at V and 3 bases at J, with 20 bases between. The CDR3 has 17 residues. The CDR3 DNA sequence: TGTGCCAGCAGCCAAGGAGGCGGGGTCCAACTCTACAATGAGCAGTTCTTC. Translation gives CASSQGGGVQLYNEQFF.

The chain has TRBV7-9 and TRBJ2-2; no clear D. Germline V gives CDR1 SEHNR, CDR2 FQNEAQ (reference sequence). Between the trimmed V and J ends, which lost 5 bases and 0 bases, there was a span of 13 bases. The length of the CDR3 is 16 residues. The CDR3 sequence is CASSTKILSNTGELFF. The CDR3 bases are TGTGCCAGCAGCACTAAGATACTCTCGAACACCGGGGAGCTGTTTTTT. The variable domain in full, completed from reference TRBV7-9 and TRBJ2-2, reads DTGVSQNPRHKITKRGQNVTFRCDPISEHNRLYWYRQTLGQGPEFLTYFQNEAQLEKSRLLSDRFSAERPKGSFSTLEIQRTEQGDSAMYLCASSTKILSNTGELFFGEGSRLTVL.

The CDR3 sequence: CASSQTLGLGRDEQYF. The CDR3, as DNA: TGTGCCAGCAGCCAGACCCTGGGACTAGGGAGGGACGAGCAGTACTTC. This sequence joins TRBV3-1 (or the pseudogene TRBV3-2) and TRBJ2-7; 8 bases line up with TRBD2. The junction had 12 bases not matched to a gene; V was cut back by 3 bases and J by 5 bases. Germline V CDR1 and CDR2: LGHDT, YNNKEL (reference sequence). The CDR3 consists of 16 residues.

V gene TRBV7-9 combines with J gene TRBJ2-2; TRBD1 might be the D (6 bases). This CDR3 has 13 residues. Trimming took off 10 bases at V and 1 base at J, with 10 bases between the two ends. The V gene's germline CDR1 is SEHNR and CDR2 FQNEAQ (reference sequence). The CDR3, as DNA: TGTGCCACCCAGACAGGGAACACCGGGGAGCTGTTTTTT. This encodes CATQTGNTGELFF. The complete variable domain, with remaining parts taken from reference TRBV7-9 and TRBJ2-2, reads DTGVSQNPRHKITKRGQNVTFRCDPISEHNRLYWYRQTLGQGPEFLTYFQNEAQLEKSRLLSDRFSAERPKGSFSTLEIQRTEQGDSAMYLCATQTGNTGELFFGEGSRLTVL.

This chain uses TRBV7-6 with TRBJ2-2; a possible D gene is TRBD1 (8 bases). The germline V gene encodes CDR1 SGHVS and CDR2 FNYEAQ. With 5 bases removed from V and 6 bases from J, the gap between germline ends came to 22 bases. The CDR3 covers 17 residues. The CDR3 reads CASSTRRTGTTPGELFF. CDR3 sequence (DNA): TGTGCCAGCAGCACTAGGAGGACAGGGACTACCCCCGGGGAGCTGTTTTTT.

This clone was seen more than once but under ten times. The chain is built from TRBV6-5 and TRBJ2-7, with a tentative D call TRBD2 (5 bases). The CDR3 is 13 residues long. Looked up from germline, CDR1 is MNHEY and CDR2 is SVGAGI. Trimming stripped 1 base from V and 3 bases from J, with 7 bases between. The CDR3 DNA is TGTGCCAGCAGTTACTACGGAGGCTACGAGCAGTACTTC. Translation gives CASSYYGGYEQYF.

The chain has TRBV7-2 and TRBJ1-6; weak D call: TRBD1 (6 bases). The CDR3 totals 16 residues. Germline V lookup: CDR1 SGHTA, CDR2 FQGNSA. V was pared by 6 bases and J by 0 bases, with 12 bases between. The chain's CDR3 is CASRGDNRSYNSPLHF. The CDR3 nucleotides read TGTGCCAGCAGAGGGGACAACCGCTCCTATAATTCACCCCTCCACTTT.

The chain is built from TRBV19 and TRBJ1-1; no clear D. The CDR3 is made up of 10 amino acids. Germline loops: CDR1 LNHDA, CDR2 SQIVND (reference sequence). The ends were cut back, 6 bases at V and 7 bases at J, with 6 bases in the middle. CDR3: CASRGYEAFF. CDR3 nucleotide sequence: TGTGCCAGTAGGGGGTATGAAGCTTTCTTT.

The chain recombines TRBV19 with TRBJ2-2; 8 nucleotides match TRBD1. The V and J ends lost 5 bases and 4 bases, in that order; junction bases with no gene match: 9. The CDR3 is made up of 16 amino acids. Germline loops: CDR1 LNHDA, CDR2 SQIVND (reference sequence). The DNA of the CDR3 is TGTGCCAGTAGTTTAACGACAGGGGACAGCACCGGGGAGCTGTTTTTT. Its translation is CASSLTTGDSTGELFF. Using reference TRBV19 and TRBJ2-2 for the parts outside the CDR3, the full variable domain is DGGITQSPKYLFRKEGQNVTLSCEQNLNHDAMYWYRQDPGQGLRLIYYSQIVNDFQKGDIAEGYSVSREKKESFPLTVTSAQKNPTAFYLCASSLTTGDSTGELFFGEGSRLTVL.

The chain has TRBV11-2 and TRBJ2-5; D remains ambiguous. This CDR3 is built from 16 residues. The V end lost 4 bases, the J end lost 3 bases, and 18 bases lay between the germline ends. CDR1 SGHAT and CDR2 FQNNGV come from the germline V gene. CDR3 sequence (DNA): TGTGCCAGCAGCTCGTTGGTGGGGAATTTAAAAGAGACCCAGTACTTC. Translated, it gives CASSSLVGNLKETQYF.

J is TRBJ1-6 and V is TRBV6-5, with D possibly TRBD1 on 5 matching bases. This CDR3 spans 14 amino acids. CDR1 is MNHEY, CDR2 SVGAGI, per germline. V was pared by 7 bases and J by 7 bases, with 14 bases between. The CDR3 sequence: CASTAWGGNSPLHF. The CDR3, as DNA: TGTGCCAGCACCGCGTGGGGGGGGAATTCACCCCTCCACTTT.

V and J are TRBV5-4 and TRBJ2-1; 8 bases align to TRBD1. The germline CDR1 and CDR2 sequences are SGHNT and YYREEE (reference sequence). The CDR3 loop spans 15 amino acids. V shed 2 bases, J shed 6 bases, and the junction held 7 bases outside the gene matches. The CDR3 nucleotides read TGTGCCAGCAGCTTATTCGGACAGGGTATCAATGAGCAGTTCTTC. Translation gives CASSLFGQGINEQFF.

This chain links TRBV4-1 with TRBJ1-2; unclear D gene. Looked up from germline, CDR1 is MGHRA and CDR2 is YSYEKL. With 4 bases removed from V and 7 bases from J, the gap between germline ends came to 22 bases. This CDR3 contains 16 residues. The CDR3 loop reads CASSPPTNLHLSGYTF. CDR3 nucleotides: TGCGCCAGCAGCCCCCCCACGAATCTGCACCTTTCTGGCTACACCTTC.

The chain uses TRBV5-5 and TRBJ1-2; TRBD1 agrees at 10 bases. Trimming took 5 bases from V and 1 from J; bases not matched to a gene: 2. The CDR3 sequence is 14 residues long. Germline CDR1 and CDR2: SGHKS and YYEKEE (reference sequence). The CDR3 region is CASRGTGDNYGYTF. CDR3 coding DNA: TGTGCCAGCAGGGGGACAGGGGATAACTATGGCTACACCTTC.

The rearrangement uses TRBV13 and TRBJ2-7, with 7 bases identical to TRBD1. The trim removed 5 bases at V and 3 bases at J, leaving 4 bases unmatched. CDR1 and CDR2 from the germline V gene are PRHDT and FYEKMQ (reference sequence). The CDR3 contains 13 residues. For the CDR3, the DNA is TGTGCCAGCAGCCCTAGGGACAGCTACGAGCAGTACTTC. Translating gives CASSPRDSYEQYF.

This chain joins TRBV18 and TRBJ1-2; unclear D gene. Per germline, CDR1 KGHSH and CDR2 LQKENI. V was pared by 1 base and J by 2 bases, with 8 bases between. The CDR3 length is 14 residues. The DNA for the CDR3 is TGTGCCAGCTCACCACTGGAGGTAAACTATGGCTACACCTTC. This gives the protein CASSPLEVNYGYTF. Full variable domain (missing parts from reference TRBV18 and TRBJ1-2): NAGVMQNPRHLVRRRGQEARLRCSPMKGHSHVYWYRQLPEEGLKFMVYLQKENIIDESGMPKERFSAEFPKEGPSILRIQQVVRGDSAAYFCASSPLEVNYGYTFGSGTRLTVV.

The rearrangement links TRBV28 to TRBJ1-5; D perhaps matches TRBD1 (5 bases). V gave up 2 bases and J gave up 7 bases, with 12 bases separating them. This CDR3 is built from 14 residues. CDR1 is MDHEN and CDR2 is SYDVKM in the germline V gene. In nucleotides, the CDR3 is TGTGCCAGCAGTTTAGTGGGGGAATGGCAGCCCCAGCATTTT. Translating gives CASSLVGEWQPQHF.